This T cell receptor beta chain was found in a study of T cell responses to AZD1222 COVID-19 vaccine. Method: immunoSEQ multiplex PCR; TCRdb's copy keeps in-frame clones and lacks some. The sample lists 100,000 to 150,000 clones, around 89% occurring once. In germline, CDR1 is SGHDT, CDR2 YYEEEE. This CDR3 has 14 residues. V shed 4 bases and J 6 bases; nucleotides not matched to a gene: 6. The sequences come from peripheral blood, collected on day 0 of AZD1222 vaccination. The V gene is TRBV5-6, the J gene TRBJ2-3; TRBD2 aligns across 9 bases. This receptor was taken from an adult in good health. The CDR3 reads CASSVSGSTDTQYF. DNA of the CDR3: TGTGCCAGCAGCGTTAGCGGGAGTACGGATACGCAGTATTTT.